The clone carrying this TCR beta chain was seen a few times. This sample is drawn from a study of blood T cells in healthy people across ages. Looked up from germline, CDR1 is SGHVS and CDR2 is FQNEAQ. The CDR3 length is 13 residues. Sample-barcoded 5' priming and a J-beta primer mix drove a second PCR of roughly 7 to 11 cycles. A 12-random-nucleotide template-switch adaptor tagged each cDNA molecule. TCRdb passed the 5' RACE reads through MiXCR, listing each CDR3 protein once. The sample lists approximately 800,000 distinct CDR3 sequences, about 26% occurring once. This sample also belongs to another study, concerning T cells of mothers and their children. Per that paper: Each donor was one of three healthy Caucasian mothers or one of their six children.

The sequence was collected from a boy aged 10-17 years in good health. The rearrangement joins TRBV7-8 to TRBJ2-5; unclear D gene. The J call is in doubt because the DNA end fits TRBJ2-1 better. The material sequenced was blood. In DNA form, the CDR3 reads TGTGCCAGCAGCTTAGCAGGAAGAGATGAGCAGTTCTTC. This codes for CASSLAGRDEQFF.